This T cell receptor (beta chain) stems from a study of blood T cell repertoires in COVID-19. Study overall: The United States, Italy and Spain supplied acute and convalescent COVID-19 samples. PBMCs, B-cell-depleted T cells, or T cells were the source of the cDNA or gDNA that made up the material.

This clone was recorded only once. Profiled with immunoSEQ multiplex PCR; TCRdb holds only in-frame clones, not every one. Among approximately 31,000 clones listed, about nine tenths were seen once. The source is a human donor with active COVID-19. The donor label of this sample is uncertain. Sample: peripheral blood.

The CDR3 nucleotides read TGCGCCAGCAGCTTGGCTACAGGGAGCATCTACGAGCAGTACTTC. Translation: CASSLATGSIYEQYF. The rearrangement links TRBV5-1 to TRBJ2-7, with a weak D call TRBD1 (6 bases). This CDR3 has 15 residues. V was pared by 0 bases and J by 3 bases, with 13 bases between. Germline assignment: CDR1 SGHRS and CDR2 YFSETQ.